Sequencing of this T cell receptor (beta chain) was carried out in a study of vaccination effects on CD4 cells after COVID-19. With regard to this clone: Its specificity is not known.

Expansion of antigen-specific CD4+ T cells with viral peptide pools was carried out by the ViraFEST assay before sequencing. Scientists isolated CD4+ T cells after a roughly 10-day culture period ended. Either the BNT162b2 or mRNA-1273 vaccine was given to participants in two doses. Only in-frame clones appear in the TCRdb table, and some are missing; sequencing was by immunoSEQ multiplex PCR. The profile covers tens of thousands of clones, with about 73% appearing a single time and approximately 7.8% taken by the ten largest. V lost 2 bases to trimming and J lost 8 bases; unmatched junction nucleotides: 6. Germline loops: CDR1 SGHNT, CDR2 YENEEA. The CDR3 has 14 residues.

This material consisted of CD4+ T cells from PBMCs cultured with SARS-CoV-2 spike peptides, taken after COVID-19 vaccination. This chain uses TRBV11-3 with TRBJ2-1, with TRBD1 identical over 7 bases. This clonotype was sampled from a human donor who received a COVID-19 vaccine. The CDR3 is CASSLISTGDEQFF. In DNA, the CDR3 is TGTGCCAGCAGCTTAATTAGCACAGGGGATGAGCAGTTCTTC.